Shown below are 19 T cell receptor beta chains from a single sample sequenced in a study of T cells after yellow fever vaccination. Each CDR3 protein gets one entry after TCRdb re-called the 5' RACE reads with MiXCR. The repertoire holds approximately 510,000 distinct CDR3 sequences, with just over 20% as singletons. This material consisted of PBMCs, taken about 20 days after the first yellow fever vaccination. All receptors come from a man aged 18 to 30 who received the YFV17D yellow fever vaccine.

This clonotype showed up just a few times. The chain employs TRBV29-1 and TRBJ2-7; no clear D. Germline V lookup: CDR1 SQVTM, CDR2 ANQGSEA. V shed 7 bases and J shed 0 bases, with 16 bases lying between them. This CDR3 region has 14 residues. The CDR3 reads CSDETGKISYEQYF. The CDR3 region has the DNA TGCAGCGACGAGACCGGCAAGATCTCCTACGAGCAGTACTTC.

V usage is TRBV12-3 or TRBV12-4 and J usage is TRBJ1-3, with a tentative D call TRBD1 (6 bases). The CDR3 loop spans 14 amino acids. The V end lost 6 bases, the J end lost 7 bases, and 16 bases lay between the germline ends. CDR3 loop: CASRRGFPQNTIYF. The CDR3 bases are TGTGCCAGCAGGAGGGGGTTTCCACAGAACACCATATATTTT.

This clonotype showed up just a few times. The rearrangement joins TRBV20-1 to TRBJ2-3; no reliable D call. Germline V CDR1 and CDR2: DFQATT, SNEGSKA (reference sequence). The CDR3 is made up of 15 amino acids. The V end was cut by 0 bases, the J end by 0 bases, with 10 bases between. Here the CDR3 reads CSARDETRSTDTQYF. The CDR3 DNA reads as TGCAGTGCTAGAGATGAAACTCGTAGCACAGATACGCAGTATTTT.

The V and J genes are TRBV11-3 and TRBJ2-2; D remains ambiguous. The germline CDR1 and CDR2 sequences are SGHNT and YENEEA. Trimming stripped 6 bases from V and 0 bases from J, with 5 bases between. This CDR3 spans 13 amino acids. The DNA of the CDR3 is TGTGCCAGCAGACACCCGAACACCGGGGAGCTGTTTTTT. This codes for CASRHPNTGELFF.

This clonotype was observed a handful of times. CDR3 in amino acids: CASSFSGGAGDTQYF. The CDR3 coding sequence is TGCGCCAGCAGCTTCTCAGGGGGCGCGGGAGATACGCAGTATTTT. The V gene is TRBV5-1, the J gene TRBJ2-3; 8 bases are a match to TRBD1. Germline CDR1 and CDR2: SGHRS and YFSETQ. This CDR3 region has 15 residues. Trimming cost V 2 bases and J 5 bases; bases outside gene matches: 7.

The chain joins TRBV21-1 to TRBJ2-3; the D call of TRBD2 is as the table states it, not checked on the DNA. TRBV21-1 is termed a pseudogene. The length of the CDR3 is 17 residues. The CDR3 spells CASSKWSQDSRTDTQYF. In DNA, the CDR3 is TGTGCCAGCAGCAAATGGTCGCAGGATAGCCGCACAGATACGCAGTATTTT.

This CDR3 reads CASSKTSGRETQYF. CDR3 in DNA: TGTGCCAGCAGCAAGACTAGCGGGAGGGAGACCCAGTACTTC. The rearrangement joins TRBV7-9 to TRBJ2-5; 13 positions match TRBD2. With 5 bases clipped from V and 5 bases from J, the junction kept 2 bases outside the gene matches. The germline V gene encodes CDR1 SEHNR and CDR2 FQNEAQ (reference sequence). The CDR3 consists of 14 residues.

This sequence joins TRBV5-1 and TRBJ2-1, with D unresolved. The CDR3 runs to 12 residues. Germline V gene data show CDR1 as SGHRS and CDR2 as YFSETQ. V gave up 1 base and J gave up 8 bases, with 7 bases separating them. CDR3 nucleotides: TGCGCCAGCAGCTTGAAGGATCATGAGCAGTTCTTC. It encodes CASSLKDHEQFF.

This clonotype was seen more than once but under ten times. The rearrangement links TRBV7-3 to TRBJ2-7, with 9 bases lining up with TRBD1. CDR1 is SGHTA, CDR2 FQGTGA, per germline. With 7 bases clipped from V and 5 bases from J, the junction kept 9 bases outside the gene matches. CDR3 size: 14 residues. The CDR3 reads CASKPGTGNDEQYF. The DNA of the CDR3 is TGTGCCAGCAAACCCGGGACAGGGAATGACGAGCAGTACTTC.

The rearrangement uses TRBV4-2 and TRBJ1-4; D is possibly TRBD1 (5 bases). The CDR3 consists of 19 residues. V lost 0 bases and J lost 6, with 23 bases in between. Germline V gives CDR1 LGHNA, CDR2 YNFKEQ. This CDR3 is CASSQDRALGGTDDEKLFF. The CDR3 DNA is TGTGCCAGCAGCCAAGATAGGGCATTGGGGGGGACTGACGATGAAAAACTGTTTTTT.

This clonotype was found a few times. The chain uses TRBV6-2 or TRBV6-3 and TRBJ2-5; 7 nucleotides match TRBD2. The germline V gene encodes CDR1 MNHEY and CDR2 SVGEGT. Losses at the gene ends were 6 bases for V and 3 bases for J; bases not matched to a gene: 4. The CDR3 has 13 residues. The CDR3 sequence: CASRETSKETQYF. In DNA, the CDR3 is TGTGCCAGCAGGGAGACTAGCAAAGAGACCCAGTACTTC.

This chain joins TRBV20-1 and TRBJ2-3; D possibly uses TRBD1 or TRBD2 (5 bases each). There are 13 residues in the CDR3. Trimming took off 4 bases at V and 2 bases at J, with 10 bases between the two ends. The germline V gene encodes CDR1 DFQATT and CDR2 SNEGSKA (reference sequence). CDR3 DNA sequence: TGCAGTGCTACCCGGGACCACACAGATACGCAGTATTTT. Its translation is CSATRDHTDTQYF.

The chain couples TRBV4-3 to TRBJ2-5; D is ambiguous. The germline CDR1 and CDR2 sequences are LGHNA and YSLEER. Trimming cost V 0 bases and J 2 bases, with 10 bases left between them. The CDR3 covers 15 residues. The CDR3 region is CASSQDIDDQETQYF. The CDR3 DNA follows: TGCGCCAGCAGCCAAGATATCGACGATCAAGAGACCCAGTACTTC.

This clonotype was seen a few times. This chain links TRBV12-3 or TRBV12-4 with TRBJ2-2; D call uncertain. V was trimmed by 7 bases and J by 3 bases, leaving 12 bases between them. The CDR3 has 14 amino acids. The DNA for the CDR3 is TGTGCCAGCACCCTGGGTCTCGACACCGGGGAGCTGTTTTTT. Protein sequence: CASTLGLDTGELFF.

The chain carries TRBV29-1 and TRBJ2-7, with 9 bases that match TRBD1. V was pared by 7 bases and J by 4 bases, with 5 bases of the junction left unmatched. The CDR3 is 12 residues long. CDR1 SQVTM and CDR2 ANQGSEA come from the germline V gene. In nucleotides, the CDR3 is TGCAGCGCTATGGGACAGGGATACGAGCAGTACGTC. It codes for CSAMGQGYEQYV.

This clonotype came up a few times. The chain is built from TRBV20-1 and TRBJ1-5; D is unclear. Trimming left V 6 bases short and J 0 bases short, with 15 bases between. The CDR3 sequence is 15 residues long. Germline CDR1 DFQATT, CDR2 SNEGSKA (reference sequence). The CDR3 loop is CSAPIYGDSNQPQHF. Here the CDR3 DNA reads TGCAGTGCCCCAATATACGGGGATAGCAATCAGCCCCAGCATTTT.

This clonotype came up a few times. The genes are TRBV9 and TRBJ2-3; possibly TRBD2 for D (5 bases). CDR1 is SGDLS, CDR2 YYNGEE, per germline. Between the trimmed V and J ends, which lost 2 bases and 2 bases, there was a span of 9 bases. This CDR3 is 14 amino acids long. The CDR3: CASSVTGNTDTQYF. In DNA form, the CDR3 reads TGTGCCAGCAGCGTGACGGGGAACACAGATACGCAGTATTTT.

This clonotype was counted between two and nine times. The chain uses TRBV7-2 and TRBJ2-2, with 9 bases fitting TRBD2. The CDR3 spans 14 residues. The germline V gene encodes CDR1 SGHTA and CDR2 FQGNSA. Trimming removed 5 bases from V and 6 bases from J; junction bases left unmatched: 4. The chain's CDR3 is CASSTGTSSGELFF. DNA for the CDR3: TGTGCCAGCAGCACTGGGACTAGCTCCGGGGAGCTGTTTTTT. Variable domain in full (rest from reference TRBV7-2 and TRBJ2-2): GAGVSQSPSNKVTEKGKDVELRCDPISGHTALYWYRQSLGQGLEFLIYFQGNSAPDKSGLPSDRFSAERTGGSVSTLTIQRTQQEDSAVYLCASSTGTSSGELFFGEGSRLTVL.

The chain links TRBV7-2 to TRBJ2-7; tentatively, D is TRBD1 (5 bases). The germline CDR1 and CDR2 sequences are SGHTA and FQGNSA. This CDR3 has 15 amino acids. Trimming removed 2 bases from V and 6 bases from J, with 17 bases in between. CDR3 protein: CASSLSRVGLPEQYF. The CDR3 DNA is TGTGCCAGCAGCTTATCCAGGGTCGGGCTACCCGAGCAGTACTTC.